One and the same sample provided the 27 T cell receptor beta chains below, sequenced in a study of T cell responses to AZD1222 COVID-19 vaccine. Generated by immunoSEQ multiplex PCR, the TCRdb table keeps only in-frame clones and is missing some. The sample lists about 85,000 clones; about 88% were seen once. Here the sequenced sample was peripheral blood, taken on day 0 of AZD1222 vaccination. These TCRs come from an adult in good health.

The chain uses TRBV18 and TRBJ1-3; perhaps TRBD1 as D (6 bases). The CDR3 consists of 14 residues. Germline assignment: CDR1 KGHSH and CDR2 LQKENI. V shed 6 bases and J shed 6 bases, with 15 bases lying between them. This CDR3 reads CASSPGGGENTIYF. The CDR3 DNA reads as TGTGCCAGCTCCCCCGGCGGGGGCGAAAACACCATATATTTT.

V gene TRBV4-2 combines with J gene TRBJ2-7; 10 bases line up with TRBD2. V gave up 1 base and J gave up 4 bases; unmatched junction bases: 4. Germline V gives CDR1 LGHNA, CDR2 YNFKEQ. This CDR3 is built from 15 residues. The CDR3 DNA sequence: TGTGCCAGCAGCCAAGCACTAGCGGGGCAATACGAGCAGTACTTC. Translated, it gives CASSQALAGQYEQYF.

The chain links TRBV15 to TRBJ2-5; D is uncertain. Trimming left V 3 bases short and J 7 bases short, with 18 bases between. The CDR3 is made up of 15 amino acids. From germline, CDR1 is LNHNV and CDR2 YYDKDF (reference sequence). Here the CDR3 reads CATSRPGGRTGTQYF. CDR3 sequence (DNA): TGTGCCACCAGCAGGCCCGGCGGACGGACCGGGACCCAGTACTTC.

This chain joins TRBV11-3 and TRBJ1-2; the D is unclear. Germline V gene sequence: CDR1 SGHNT, CDR2 YENEEA. This CDR3 is 11 amino acids long. Trimming removed 7 bases from V and 8 bases from J, with 11 bases in between. The CDR3 region is CASIGGSGYTF. CDR3 bases: TGTGCCAGCATAGGAGGTTCGGGCTACACCTTC.

The chain uses TRBV18 and TRBJ1-5; the D gene is possibly TRBD1 (6 bases). Germline CDR1 KGHSH, CDR2 LQKENI. With 4 bases removed from V and 5 bases from J, the gap between germline ends came to 12 bases. There are 14 residues in the CDR3. The CDR3 coding sequence is TGTGCCAGCTCACTCCTGGGGGGCGATCAGCCCCAGCATTTT. Protein product: CASSLLGGDQPQHF.

The rearrangement links TRBV5-1 to TRBJ1-4, with D perhaps TRBD1 (5 bases). V was trimmed by 0 bases and J by 5 bases, leaving 5 bases between them. There are 13 residues in the CDR3. Germline CDR1 is SGHRS and CDR2 is YFSETQ. The CDR3 sequence: CASSLEGNEKLFF. The DNA for the CDR3 is TGCGCCAGCAGCTTGGAGGGGAATGAAAAACTGTTTTTT.

The chain couples TRBV7-3 to TRBJ2-2; TRBD1 matches 7 bases. The V gene's germline CDR1 is SGHTA and CDR2 FQGTGA. This CDR3 has 14 residues. J gave up 1 base and V 4 bases, and 0 bases lay outside the gene matches. CDR3 bases: TGTGCCAGCAGCTGGGACAGGAACACCGGGGAGCTGTTTTTT. Amino acid sequence: CASSWDRNTGELFF.

The chain combines TRBV5-1 with TRBJ2-1; 7 bases are a match to TRBD2. Germline V lookup: CDR1 SGHRS, CDR2 YFSETQ. The CDR3 totals 19 residues. V gave up 0 bases and J gave up 6 bases; unmatched junction bases: 18. The CDR3 spells CASSLGWLAEDPYPNEQFF. The CDR3 DNA reads as TGCGCCAGCAGCTTGGGGTGGCTAGCGGAGGACCCCTACCCCAATGAGCAGTTCTTC.

V and J are TRBV27 and TRBJ1-5; TRBD1 agrees at 7 bases. V dropped 2 bases and J dropped 7; count of bases not matched to a gene: 8. The CDR3 is made up of 15 amino acids. The germline V gene has CDR1 MNHEY and CDR2 SMNVEV (reference sequence). The CDR3 loop reads CASSLEGAIGQPQHF. CDR3 nucleotide sequence: TGTGCCAGCAGTTTAGAGGGGGCGATAGGCCAGCCCCAGCATTTT.

This clone was counted ten times or more. The V and J genes are TRBV18 and TRBJ2-2; D is ambiguous. Germline loops: CDR1 KGHSH, CDR2 LQKENI. V shed 8 bases and J shed 3 bases, with 16 bases lying between them. The CDR3 spans 15 residues. This chain's CDR3 is CASPPLDTDTGELFF. CDR3 nucleotides: TGTGCCAGCCCTCCCCTCGACACTGACACCGGGGAGCTGTTTTTT.

This chain connects TRBV5-4 to TRBJ1-1; D might be TRBD1 (6 bases). The length of the CDR3 is 14 residues. Trimming removed 4 bases at V and 4 bases at J, with 14 bases between. CDR1 and CDR2 from the germline V gene are SGHNT and YYREEE (reference sequence). CDR3 coding DNA: TGTGCCAGCAGCCGACCTGGGGGGGCCACTGAAGCTTTCTTT. It translates to CASSRPGGATEAFF. Together with reference TRBV5-4 and TRBJ1-1, the CDR3 gives the full variable domain: ETGVTQSPTHLIKTRGQQVTLRCSSQSGHNTVSWYQQALGQGPQFIFQYYREEENGRGNFPPRFSGLQFPNYSSELNVNALELDDSALYLCASSRPGGATEAFFGQGTRLTVV.

The V call is TRBV11-2, the J call TRBJ2-7; 7 nucleotides match TRBD2. CDR1 and CDR2 from the germline V gene are SGHAT and FQNNGV. J was trimmed by 1 base and V by 1 base; bases with no gene match: 4. This CDR3 has 15 amino acids. The CDR3 sequence is CASSLVDGGSYEQYF. In DNA, the CDR3 is TGTGCCAGCAGCTTAGTGGACGGGGGGTCCTACGAGCAGTACTTC.

V is TRBV5-5 and J is TRBJ2-7; D is unresolved. The CDR3 sequence is 13 residues long. V lost 2 bases and J 3 bases, leaving 9 bases between the germline ends. The germline V gene has CDR1 SGHKS and CDR2 YYEKEE (reference sequence). The CDR3 DNA reads TGTGCCAGCAGCTTTCGGGTCTACTACGAGCAGTACTTC. Its protein product is CASSFRVYYEQYF.

The chain couples TRBV4-2 to TRBJ2-1, with TRBD2 matching over 9 bases. The germline V gene encodes CDR1 LGHNA and CDR2 YNFKEQ. This CDR3 has 17 amino acids. Trimming at V came to 4 bases and at J to 7 bases, leaving 14 bases not matched to a gene. This CDR3 reads CASSRSGLATPGNEQFF. The CDR3 nucleotides read TGTGCCAGCAGCCGGTCGGGACTAGCCACCCCGGGGAATGAGCAGTTCTTC.

The chain joins TRBV14 to TRBJ2-5, with TRBD2 matching over 9 bases. The J segment lost 4 bases and the V segment lost 0 bases, leaving 0 bases of the junction unmatched. The germline V gene encodes CDR1 SGHDN and CDR2 FVKESK. The CDR3 loop spans 14 amino acids. This CDR3 is CASSQELAGETQYF. Here the CDR3 DNA reads TGTGCCAGCAGCCAAGAACTAGCGGGAGAGACCCAGTACTTC.

The chain's CDR3 is CASSLDRLGANEQFF. The CDR3 DNA sequence: TGTGCCAGCAGCTTAGATCGGCTAGGGGCCAATGAGCAGTTCTTC. The rearrangement uses TRBV7-8 and TRBJ2-1, with D perhaps matching TRBD1 (5 bases). Germline values: CDR1 SGHVS, CDR2 FQNEAQ. Deletions cut 1 base from V and 6 bases from J, with 13 bases between. The CDR3 totals 15 residues.

V and J are TRBV27 and TRBJ1-2; 8 bases fit TRBD1. This CDR3 contains 14 residues. Losses at the gene ends were 5 bases for V and 7 bases for J; bases not matched to a gene: 9. Germline CDR1 and CDR2: MNHEY and SMNVEV (reference sequence). CDR3 nucleotides: TGTGCCAGCAGTAAGGACAGGGCCTCTATTGGCTACACCTTC. Translation: CASSKDRASIGYTF.

V and J are TRBV7-2 and TRBJ2-2, with 15 bases lining up with TRBD2. V shed 4 bases, J shed 0 bases, and the junction held 6 bases outside the gene matches. The CDR3 spans 19 residues. Looked up from germline, CDR1 is SGHTA and CDR2 is FQGNSA. CDR3 in amino acids: CASSSGLAGGLPNTGELFF. CDR3 coding DNA: TGTGCCAGCAGCTCCGGACTAGCGGGAGGGCTACCGAACACCGGGGAGCTGTTTTTT.

The chain uses TRBV1 and TRBJ2-5; TRBD2, as called in the table, went unchecked against the DNA. TRBV1 is given as a pseudogene. The CDR3 consists of 15 residues. Written as DNA, the CDR3 is TGCACCAGCAGCCCCGACTCGGCAGAACAAGAGACCCAGTACTTC. This sequence encodes CTSSPDSAEQETQYF.

The chain recombines TRBV18 with TRBJ2-7; the match to TRBD2 covers 13 bases. The V segment lost 2 bases and the J segment 8 bases; nucleotides outside the gene matches: 3. Germline CDR1 reads KGHSH; CDR2 reads LQKENI. The CDR3 loop spans 14 amino acids. The chain's CDR3 is CASSPGLAGDKQYF. The CDR3 region has the DNA TGTGCCAGCTCACCAGGACTAGCGGGGGACAAGCAGTACTTC.

The V and J genes are TRBV5-6 and TRBJ2-7; 10 nucleotides match TRBD1. Trimming cost V 3 bases and J 5 bases; bases outside gene matches: 8. The CDR3 extends over 15 amino acids. In germline, CDR1 is SGHDT, CDR2 YYEEEE. CDR3 nucleotides: TGTGCCAGCAGCTACTTGACAGGGGGCCCGAACGAGCAGTACTTC. It specifies CASSYLTGGPNEQYF.

The J gene is TRBJ2-5, the V gene TRBV10-3; D possibly corresponds to TRBD2 (7 bases). This CDR3 is 14 amino acids long. Germline V gives CDR1 ENHRY, CDR2 SYGVKD. V lost 10 bases, J lost 4 bases, and 19 bases lay in between. The CDR3 loop is CATGGRAGVETQYF. CDR3 sequence (DNA): TGTGCCACTGGGGGCCGGGCGGGAGTAGAGACCCAGTACTTC.

This clone was observed a single time. The chain employs TRBV18 and TRBJ1-1; D gene ambiguous. Germline values: CDR1 KGHSH, CDR2 LQKENI. Deletions cut 3 bases from V and 1 base from J, with 15 bases between. The CDR3 has 16 residues. The CDR3, as DNA: TGTGCCAGCTCACCCAACTCGGGTCTAGAGAACACTGAAGCTTTCTTT. Residues: CASSPNSGLENTEAFF.

The chain combines TRBV9 with TRBJ2-7, with 10 bases identical to TRBD2. The length of the CDR3 is 16 residues. The germline CDR1 and CDR2 sequences are SGDLS and YYNGEE. V lost 4 bases to trimming and J lost 1 base; unmatched junction nucleotides: 8. CDR3: CASSTTGLAASYEQYF. The DNA for the CDR3 is TGTGCCAGCAGCACTACCGGACTAGCGGCTTCCTACGAGCAGTACTTC.

In this sample, this clone turned up once. The V and J genes are TRBV5-6 and TRBJ1-1; D gene uncertain. V was cut by 0 bases and J by 3 bases, with 6 bases left in between. This CDR3 spans 13 amino acids. Germline V gene data show CDR1 as SGHDT and CDR2 as YYEEEE. CDR3 sequence reads: CASSLVGDTEAFF. CDR3 coding DNA: TGTGCCAGCAGCTTGGTTGGGGACACTGAAGCTTTCTTT.

The chain joins TRBV28 to TRBJ1-1; the D gene is possibly TRBD1 (6 bases). This CDR3 has 16 amino acids. The germline V and J ends were trimmed by 0 bases and 4 bases, with 15 bases remaining between them. CDR1 is MDHEN and CDR2 is SYDVKM in the germline V gene. The CDR3 spells CASSLWGTKMGTEAFF. CDR3 in DNA: TGTGCCAGCAGTTTATGGGGGACAAAGATGGGCACTGAAGCTTTCTTT.

This chain uses TRBV27 with TRBJ2-7, with unresolved D. Germline V gene data show CDR1 as MNHEY and CDR2 as SMNVEV (reference sequence). This CDR3 spans 14 amino acids. Trimming pared 6 bases from V and 3 bases from J, leaving 15 bases between. CDR3 region: CASSPSRRSYEQYF. DNA of the CDR3: TGTGCCAGCAGCCCCAGTCGCAGGAGCTACGAGCAGTACTTC.